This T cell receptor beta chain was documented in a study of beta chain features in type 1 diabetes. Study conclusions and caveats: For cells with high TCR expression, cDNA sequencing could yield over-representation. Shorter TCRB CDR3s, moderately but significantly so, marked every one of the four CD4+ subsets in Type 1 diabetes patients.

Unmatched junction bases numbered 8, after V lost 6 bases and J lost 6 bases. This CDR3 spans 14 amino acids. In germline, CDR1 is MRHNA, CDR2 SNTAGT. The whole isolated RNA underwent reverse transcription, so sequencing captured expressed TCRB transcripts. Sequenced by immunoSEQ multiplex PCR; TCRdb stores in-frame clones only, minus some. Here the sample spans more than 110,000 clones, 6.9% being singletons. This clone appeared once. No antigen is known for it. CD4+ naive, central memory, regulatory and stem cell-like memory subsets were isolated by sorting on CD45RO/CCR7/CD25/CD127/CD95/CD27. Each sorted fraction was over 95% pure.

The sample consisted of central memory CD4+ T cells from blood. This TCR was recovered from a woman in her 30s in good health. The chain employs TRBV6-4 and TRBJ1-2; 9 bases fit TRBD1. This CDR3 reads CASRRQGGADGYTF. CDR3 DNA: TGTGCCAGCAGGAGACAGGGGGGAGCGGATGGCTACACCTTC.